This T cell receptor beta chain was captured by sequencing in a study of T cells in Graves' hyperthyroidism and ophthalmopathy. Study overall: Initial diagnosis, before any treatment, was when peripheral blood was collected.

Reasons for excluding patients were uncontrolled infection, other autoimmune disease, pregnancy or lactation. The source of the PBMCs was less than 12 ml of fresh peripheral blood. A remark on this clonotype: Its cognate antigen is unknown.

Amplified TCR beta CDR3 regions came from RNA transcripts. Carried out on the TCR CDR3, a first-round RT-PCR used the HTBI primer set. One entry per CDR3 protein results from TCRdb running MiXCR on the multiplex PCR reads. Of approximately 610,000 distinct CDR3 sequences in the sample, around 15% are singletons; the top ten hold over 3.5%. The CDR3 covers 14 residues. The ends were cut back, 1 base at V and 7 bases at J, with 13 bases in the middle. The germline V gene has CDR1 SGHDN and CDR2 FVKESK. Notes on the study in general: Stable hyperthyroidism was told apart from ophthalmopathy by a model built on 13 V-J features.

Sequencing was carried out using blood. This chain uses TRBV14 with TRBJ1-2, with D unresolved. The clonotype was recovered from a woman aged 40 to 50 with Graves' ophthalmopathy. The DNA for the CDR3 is TGTGCCAGCAGCCAAGGCCTCTCCCAGTTTGGCTACACCTTC. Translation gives CASSQGLSQFGYTF.